These T cell receptor beta chains were read from a single sample in a study of cytomegalovirus exposure and HLA in healthy donors. The table came from immunoSEQ multiplex PCR; TCRdb's copy has only in-frame clones and leaves some out. The repertoire holds about 130,000 clones, with about 81% as singletons. The source material was PBMCs. The origin of the receptors is a woman aged 35 to 49 in good health and CMV-seropositive. The CDR3 runs from the conserved cysteine through the conserved F or W. D genes are given only for firm matches. Some rows mark clone size as missing; the rest say once, few, many or name a class of expanded clone.

size	J	D	V	CDR3	DNA
NA	TRBJ1-5	TRBD1	TRBV28	CASSFQGGQNQPQHF	TGTGCCAGCAGTTTCCAAGGGGGCCAGAATCAGCCCCAGCATTTT
NA	TRBJ2-7	NA	TRBV7-9	CASSFGGSYEQYF	TGTGCCAGCAGCTTCGGGGGTTCCTACGAGCAGTACTTC
NA	TRBJ1-3	NA	TRBV30	CALKLRPSGNTIYF	TGTGCCTTGAAGCTCCGCCCGTCTGGAAACACCATATATTTT
few	TRBJ1-5	TRBD1	TRBV19	CASSLYSDRGFNQPQHF	TGTGCCAGTAGTCTGTACTCCGACAGGGGGTTTAATCAGCCCCAGCATTTT
once	TRBJ2-1	NA	TRBV28	CASSLIRDEQFF	TGTGCCAGCAGTTTGATCAGGGATGAGCAGTTCTTC
once	TRBJ2-1	TRBD2	TRBV9	CASSGRTSGNNEQFF	TGTGCCAGCAGCGGAAGGACTAGCGGTAACAATGAGCAGTTCTTC
NA	TRBJ1-5	NA	TRBV21-1	CASWDRGHQPQHF	TGTGCCAGCTGGGACAGGGGGCATCAGCCCCAGCATTTT
NA	TRBJ1-1	TRBD1	TRBV7-3	CASGAGGTEAFF	TGTGCCAGCGGGGCAGGGGGCACTGAAGCTTTCTTT
NA	TRBJ2-2	TRBD1	TRBV19	CASSLKRLRQGNTGELFF	TGTGCCAGTAGTCTGAAAAGATTGAGACAGGGAAACACCGGGGAGCTGTTTTTT
NA	TRBJ2-3	TRBD2	TRBV19	CASSRGLAGGLGTDTQYF	TGTGCCAGTAGCCGTGGACTAGCGGGGGGGCTTGGCACAGATACGCAGTATTTT
few	TRBJ2-4	NA	TRBV15	CATSREAGVDIQYF	TGTGCCACCAGCAGAGAGGCAGGGGTGGACATTCAGTACTTC
NA	TRBJ2-7	TRBD1	TRBV7-9	CASSWGQGFGVQYF	TGTGCCAGCAGCTGGGGACAGGGGTTCGGGGTGCAGTACTTC
NA	TRBJ1-3	TRBD1	TRBV7-3	CASSPRTGQPIYF	TGTGCCAGCAGCCCGCGGACAGGCCAGCCTATATATTTT
NA	TRBJ2-7	NA	TRBV13	CASSFYSRYEQYF	TGTGCCAGCAGCTTTTACAGCCGCTACGAGCAGTACTTC
NA	TRBJ1-5	NA	TRBV28	CASSFQGWDQPQHF	TGTGCCAGCAGTTTTCAGGGGTGGGATCAGCCCCAGCATTTT
NA	TRBJ2-3	NA	TRBV7-6	CASSFAMPGTDTQYF	TGTGCCAGCAGCTTCGCGATGCCGGGCACAGATACGCAGTATTTT
few	TRBJ2-7	NA	TRBV6-6	CASSGTSREYF	TGTGCCAGCAGCGGGACTTCCCGGGAGTACTTC
NA	TRBJ2-5	TRBD2	TRBV7-2	CASSPLAERQETQYF	TGTGCCAGCAGTCCACTAGCGGAACGACAAGAGACCCAGTACTTC
NA	TRBJ1-4	NA	TRBV4-3	CASSSDTPTNEKLFF	TGCGCCAGCAGCAGTGACACGCCAACTAATGAAAAACTGTTTTTT
once	TRBJ1-2	NA	TRBV5-6	CASSSPRGTYSSYTF	TGTGCCAGCAGCTCCCCCCGAGGGACATACTCAAGCTACACCTTC
few	TRBJ1-4	NA	TRBV6-1	CASSASGTNEKLFF	TGTGCCAGCAGTGCGTCAGGAACTAATGAAAAACTGTTTTTT
NA	TRBJ1-3	TRBD1	TRBV5-8	CASSWGQGNTIYF	TGTGCCAGCAGCTGGGGACAGGGAAACACCATATATTTT
few	TRBJ1-1	NA	TRBV19	CASSTRPDRRYRNTEAFF	TGTGCCAGTAGTACCCGGCCCGACAGGAGGTATCGGAACACTGAAGCTTTCTTT
NA	TRBJ2-5	TRBD2	TRBV7-2	CASSRTSGGLRETQYF	TGTGCCAGCAGCAGGACTAGCGGGGGCCTCAGGGAGACCCAGTACTTC
NA	TRBJ1-2	NA	TRBV6-5	CASSYSMTGGYGYTF	TGTGCCAGCAGTTACTCTATGACAGGCGGCTATGGCTACACCTTC
once	TRBJ2-2	NA	TRBV13	CASSPQQGTGELFF	TGTGCCAGCAGCCCACAACAGGGCACCGGGGAGCTGTTTTTT
NA	TRBJ1-2	NA	TRBV11-2	CASSFRTEEGYTF	TGTGCCAGCAGCTTCCGGACAGAAGAGGGCTACACCTTC
NA	TRBJ2-7	TRBD2	TRBV7-9	CASSPALASGIGEQYF	TGTGCCAGCAGCCCGGCCTTGGCTAGCGGGATTGGCGAGCAGTACTTC
NA	TRBJ1-5	NA	TRBV4-3	CASSQDIRRYSNQPQHF	TGCGCCAGCAGCCAAGATATCAGGCGTTATAGCAATCAGCCCCAGCATTTT
NA	TRBJ1-4	NA	TRBV2	CASRGGRRLNEKLFF	TGTGCCAGCAGGGGGGGACGGAGACTTAATGAAAAACTGTTTTTT
few	TRBJ2-2	TRBD1	TRBV9	CASSVGAGGVDTGELFF	TGTGCCAGCAGCGTAGGGGCAGGGGGCGTCGACACCGGGGAGCTGTTTTTT
NA	TRBJ2-1	TRBD2	TRBV29-1	CSFVGGTSGEQFF	TGCAGCTTTGTCGGAGGGACTAGTGGAGAGCAGTTCTTC
NA	TRBJ1-1	NA	TRBV9	CASSAGLEAFF	TGTGCCAGCAGCGCGGGGTTGGAAGCTTTCTTT
NA	TRBJ2-1	NA	TRBV27	CASSNRDSYNEQFF	TGTGCCAGCAGTAACCGGGACTCCTACAATGAGCAGTTCTTC
NA	TRBJ2-1	TRBD2	TRBV29-1	CSVESTSGSINNEQFF	TGCAGCGTTGAGTCGACTAGCGGGAGTATCAACAATGAGCAGTTCTTC
few	TRBJ1-1	TRBD1	TRBV5-4	CASSNRDRNTEAFF	TGTGCCAGCAGCAACCGGGACAGAAACACTGAAGCTTTCTTT
NA	TRBJ1-1	NA	TRBV11-2	CASSYRLNTEAFF	TGTGCCAGCAGCTACAGGCTGAACACTGAAGCTTTCTTT
NA	TRBJ2-1	NA	TRBV6-1	CASDKDGSSYNEQFF	TGTGCCAGCGATAAGGACGGGAGCTCCTACAATGAGCAGTTCTTC
NA	TRBJ1-2	TRBD1	TRBV5-1	CASKNGTGALGGYTF	TGCGCCAGCAAGAACGGGACAGGGGCTTTAGGTGGCTACACCTTC
NA	TRBJ2-7	NA	TRBV7-8	CASSLGAPSVGQYF	TGTGCCAGCAGCTTAGGGGCACCCTCGGTAGGGCAGTACTTC
NA	TRBJ2-7	NA	TRBV5-1	CASSLGGDVGEQYF	TGCGCCAGCAGCTTGGGCGGGGACGTGGGCGAGCAGTACTTC
NA	TRBJ1-1	NA	TRBV19	CASRDNRDTEAFF	TGTGCCAGTAGGGACAACAGGGACACTGAAGCTTTCTTT
NA	TRBJ1-3	TRBD1	TRBV7-2	CASSSQGGLAGNTIYF	TGTGCCAGCAGCTCCCAGGGGGGACTTGCTGGAAACACCATATATTTT
once	TRBJ2-3	TRBD1	TRBV9	CASSVLQGTTDTQYF	TGTGCCAGCAGCGTATTACAGGGGACCACAGATACGCAGTATTTT
NA	TRBJ2-1	NA	TRBV4-1	CASSQVGGSYNEQFF	TGCGCCAGCAGCCAAGTAGGGGGTTCCTACAATGAGCAGTTCTTC
NA	TRBJ1-2	NA	TRBV5-4	CASSLAGGDGYTF	TGTGCCAGCAGCTTGGCTGGCGGGGATGGCTACACCTTC
NA	TRBJ2-1	TRBD1	TRBV7-2	CASSLFGQESSYNEQFF	TGTGCCAGCAGCTTATTCGGACAGGAATCTTCCTACAATGAGCAGTTCTTC
NA	TRBJ1-6	TRBD1	TRBV6-1	CASATGQGGAPLHF	TGTGCCAGCGCGACCGGACAGGGTGGGGCACCCCTCCACTTT
NA	TRBJ2-7	NA	TRBV19	CASSTTQGYEQYF	TGTGCCAGTAGTACGACACAGGGCTACGAGCAGTACTTC
NA	TRBJ2-5	TRBD2	TRBV7-7	CASSFAGGGETQYF	TGTGCTAGCAGCTTCGCGGGAGGCGGTGAGACCCAGTACTTC
NA	TRBJ2-5	TRBD1	TRBV9	CASSQSLDRAAEETQYF	TGTGCCAGCAGCCAAAGCCTGGACAGGGCGGCGGAGGAGACCCAGTACTTC
NA	TRBJ2-2	NA	TRBV27	CASSESPGAYTGELFF	TGTGCCAGCAGTGAATCCCCGGGAGCTTACACCGGGGAGCTGTTTTTT
once	TRBJ2-7	NA	TRBV27	CASSLKGSEQYF	TGTGCCAGCAGTTTAAAAGGGAGCGAGCAGTACTTC
NA	TRBJ2-7	NA	TRBV7-8	CASSLQRISSYEQYF	TGTGCCAGCAGCTTACAGCGGATTAGCTCCTACGAGCAGTACTTC
NA	TRBJ2-5	NA	TRBV11-2	CASSLGSTQETQYF	TGTGCCAGCAGCTTAGGTAGCACCCAAGAGACCCAGTACTTC
NA	TRBJ2-5	NA	TRBV2	CASSNRPLSGQETQYF	TGTGCCAGCAGCAATAGACCGTTATCGGGACAAGAGACCCAGTACTTC
once	TRBJ2-7	TRBD2	TRBV11-3	CASSQGLAGGLEQYF	TGTGCCAGCAGCCAAGGACTAGCGGGGGGGCTTGAGCAGTACTTC